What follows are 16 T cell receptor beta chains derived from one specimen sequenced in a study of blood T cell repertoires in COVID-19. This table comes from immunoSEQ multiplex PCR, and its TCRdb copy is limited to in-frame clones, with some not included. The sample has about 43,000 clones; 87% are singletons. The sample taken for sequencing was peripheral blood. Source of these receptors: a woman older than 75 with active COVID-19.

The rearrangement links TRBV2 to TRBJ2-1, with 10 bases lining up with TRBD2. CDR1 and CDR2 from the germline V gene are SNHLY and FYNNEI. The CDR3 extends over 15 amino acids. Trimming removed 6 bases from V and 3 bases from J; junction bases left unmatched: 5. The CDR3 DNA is TGTGCCAGCAGAGACGGACTAGCGGTCTACAATGAGCAGTTCTTC. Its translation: CASRDGLAVYNEQFF.

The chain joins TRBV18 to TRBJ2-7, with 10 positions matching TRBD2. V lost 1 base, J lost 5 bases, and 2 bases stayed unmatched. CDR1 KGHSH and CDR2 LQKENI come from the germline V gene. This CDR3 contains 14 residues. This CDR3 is CASSPRSGGDEQYF. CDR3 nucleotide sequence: TGTGCCAGCTCACCACGGAGCGGGGGGGACGAGCAGTACTTC.

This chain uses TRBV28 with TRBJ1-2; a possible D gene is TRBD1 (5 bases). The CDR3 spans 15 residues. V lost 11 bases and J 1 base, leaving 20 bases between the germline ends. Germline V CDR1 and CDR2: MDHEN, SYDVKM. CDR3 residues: CASTESGGFNYGYTF. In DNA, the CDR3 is TGTGCCTCGACCGAGTCCGGGGGGTTTAACTATGGCTACACCTTC.

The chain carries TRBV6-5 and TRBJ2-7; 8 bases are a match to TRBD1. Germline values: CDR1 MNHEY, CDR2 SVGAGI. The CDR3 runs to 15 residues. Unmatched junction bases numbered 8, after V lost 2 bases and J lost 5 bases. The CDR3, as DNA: TGTGCCAGCAGTTACAGGCAGGGGGACAGGAACGAGCAGTACTTC. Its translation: CASSYRQGDRNEQYF.

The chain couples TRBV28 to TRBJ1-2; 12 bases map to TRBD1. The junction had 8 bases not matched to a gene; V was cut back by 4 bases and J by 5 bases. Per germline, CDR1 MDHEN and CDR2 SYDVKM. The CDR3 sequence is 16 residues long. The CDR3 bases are TGTGCCAGCAGTTCCGGGACAGGGGGCGAGCGATATGGCTACACCTTC. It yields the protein CASSSGTGGERYGYTF.

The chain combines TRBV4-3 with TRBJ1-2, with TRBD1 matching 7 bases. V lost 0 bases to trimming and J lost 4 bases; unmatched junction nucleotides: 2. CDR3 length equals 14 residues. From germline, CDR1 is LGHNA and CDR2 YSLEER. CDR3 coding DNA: TGCGCCAGCAGCCAAGATTGGACAGGCTATGGCTACACCTTC. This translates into CASSQDWTGYGYTF.

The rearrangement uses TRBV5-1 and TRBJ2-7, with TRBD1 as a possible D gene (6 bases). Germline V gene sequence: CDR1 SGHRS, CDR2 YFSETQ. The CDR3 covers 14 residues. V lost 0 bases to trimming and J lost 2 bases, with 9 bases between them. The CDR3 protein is CASSLATGPYEQYF. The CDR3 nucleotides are TGCGCCAGCAGCTTGGCCACAGGGCCCTACGAGCAGTACTTC.

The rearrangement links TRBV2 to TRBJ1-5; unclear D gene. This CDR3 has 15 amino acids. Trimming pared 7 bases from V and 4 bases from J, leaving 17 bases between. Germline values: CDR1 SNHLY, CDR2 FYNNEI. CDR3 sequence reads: CASMAQSSSNQPQHF. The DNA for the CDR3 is TGTGCCAGCATGGCCCAGAGTAGCAGTAATCAGCCCCAGCATTTT.

In DNA form, the CDR3 reads TGTGCCAGCAGCAGGGGTAGCTATGGCTACACCTTC. This sequence encodes CASSRGSYGYTF. This chain joins TRBV6-5 and TRBJ1-2; tentative D call: TRBD1 (6 bases). CDR3 length: 12 residues. Germline loops: CDR1 MNHEY, CDR2 SVGAGI. Trimming removed 6 bases at V and 4 bases at J, with 9 bases between.

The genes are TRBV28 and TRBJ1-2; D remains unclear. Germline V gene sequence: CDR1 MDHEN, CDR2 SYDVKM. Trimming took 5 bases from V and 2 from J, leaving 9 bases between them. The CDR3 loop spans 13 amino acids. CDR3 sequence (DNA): TGTGCCAGCAGTCCGCAGGCCAACTATGGCTACACCTTC. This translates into CASSPQANYGYTF.

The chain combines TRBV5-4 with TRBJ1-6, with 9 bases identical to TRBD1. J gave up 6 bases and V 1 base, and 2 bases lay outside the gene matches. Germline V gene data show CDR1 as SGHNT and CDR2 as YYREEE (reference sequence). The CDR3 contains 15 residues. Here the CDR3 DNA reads TGTGCCAGCAGCTTGTTGGGACAGGGTAATTCACCCCTCCACTTT. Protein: CASSLLGQGNSPLHF. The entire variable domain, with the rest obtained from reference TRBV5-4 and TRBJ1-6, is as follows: ETGVTQSPTHLIKTRGQQVTLRCSSQSGHNTVSWYQQALGQGPQFIFQYYREEENGRGNFPPRFSGLQFPNYSSELNVNALELDDSALYLCASSLLGQGNSPLHFGNGTRLTVT.

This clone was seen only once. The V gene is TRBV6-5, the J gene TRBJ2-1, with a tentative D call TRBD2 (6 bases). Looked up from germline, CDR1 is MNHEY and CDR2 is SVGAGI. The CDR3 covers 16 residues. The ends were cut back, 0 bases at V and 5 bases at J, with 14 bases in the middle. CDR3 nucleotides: TGTGCCAGCAGTTACTCGTGGGCTAGGAGGGACAATGAGCAGTTCTTC. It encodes CASSYSWARRDNEQFF.

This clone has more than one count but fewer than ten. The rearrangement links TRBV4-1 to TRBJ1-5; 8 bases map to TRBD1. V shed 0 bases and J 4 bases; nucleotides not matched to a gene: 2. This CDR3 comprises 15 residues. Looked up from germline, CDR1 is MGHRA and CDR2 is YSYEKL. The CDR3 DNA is TGCGCCAGCAGCCAAGATGGACAGGGAAATCAGCCCCAGCATTTT. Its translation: CASSQDGQGNQPQHF.

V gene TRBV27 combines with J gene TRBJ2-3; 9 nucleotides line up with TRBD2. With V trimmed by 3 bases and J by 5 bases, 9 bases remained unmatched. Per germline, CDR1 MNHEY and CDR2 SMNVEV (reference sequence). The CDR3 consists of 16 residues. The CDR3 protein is CASSLLAGGPLDTQYF. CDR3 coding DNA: TGTGCCAGCAGTTTGTTGGCGGGGGGGCCCCTAGATACGCAGTATTTT.

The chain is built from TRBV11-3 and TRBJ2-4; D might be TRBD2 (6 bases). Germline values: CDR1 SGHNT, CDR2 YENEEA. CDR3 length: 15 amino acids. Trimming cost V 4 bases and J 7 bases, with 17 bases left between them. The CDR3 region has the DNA TGTGCCAGCAGCTCAGGCCCCCTGGGAGGTAACATTCAGTACTTC. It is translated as CASSSGPLGGNIQYF.

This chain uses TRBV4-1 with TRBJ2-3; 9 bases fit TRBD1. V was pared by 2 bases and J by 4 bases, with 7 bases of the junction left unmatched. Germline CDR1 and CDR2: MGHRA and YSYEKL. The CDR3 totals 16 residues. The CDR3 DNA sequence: TGCGCCAGCAGCCAATACCGGGACAGGGTGTCAGATACGCAGTATTTT. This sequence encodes CASSQYRDRVSDTQYF.